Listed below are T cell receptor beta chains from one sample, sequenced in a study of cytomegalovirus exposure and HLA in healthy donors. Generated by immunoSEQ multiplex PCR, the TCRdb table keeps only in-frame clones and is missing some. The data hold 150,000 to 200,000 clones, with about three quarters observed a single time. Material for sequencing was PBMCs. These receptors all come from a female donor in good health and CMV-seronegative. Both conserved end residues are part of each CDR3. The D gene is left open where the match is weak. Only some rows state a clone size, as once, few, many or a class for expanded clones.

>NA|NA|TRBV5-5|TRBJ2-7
CASSMGGAAHYEQYF
TGTGCCAGCAGCATGGGAGGTGCGGCCCACTACGAGCAGTACTTC
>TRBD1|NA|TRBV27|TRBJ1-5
CASSPLWHRGSNQPQHF
TGTGCCAGCAGCCCACTATGGCACAGGGGAAGCAATCAGCCCCAGCATTTT
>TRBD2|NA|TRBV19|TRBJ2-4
CASSSLAGGKNIQYF
TGTGCCAGTAGTTCTTTAGCGGGGGGTAAAAACATTCAGTACTTC
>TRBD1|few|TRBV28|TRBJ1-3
CASSLDRVGDTIYF
TGTGCCAGCAGTTTAGACAGGGTAGGGGACACCATATATTTT
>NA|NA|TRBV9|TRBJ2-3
CASSVVGGSDTQYF
TGTGCCAGCAGCGTAGTAGGGGGATCAGATACGCAGTATTTT
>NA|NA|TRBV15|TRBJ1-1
CATSREQGDTEAFF
TGTGCCACCAGCAGAGAACAGGGCGACACTGAAGCTTTCTTT
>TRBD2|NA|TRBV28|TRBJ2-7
CASSFISGSTGYEQYF
TGTGCCAGCAGTTTTATTAGCGGGAGTACCGGGTACGAGCAGTACTTC
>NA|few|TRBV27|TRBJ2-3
CASRTFPTDTQYF
TGTGCCAGCAGAACATTCCCCACAGATACGCAGTATTTT
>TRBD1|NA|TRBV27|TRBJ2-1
CASSPAGGAYNEQFF
TGTGCCAGCAGTCCGGCAGGGGGCGCGTACAATGAGCAGTTCTTC
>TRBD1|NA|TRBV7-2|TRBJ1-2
CASSLAPTGADYGYTF
TGTGCCAGCAGCTTAGCGCCGACAGGGGCTGACTATGGCTACACCTTC
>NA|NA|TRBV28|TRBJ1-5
CASSFGGRDQPQHF
TGTGCCAGCAGTTTCGGGGGGCGTGATCAGCCCCAGCATTTT
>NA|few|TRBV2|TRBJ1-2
CASSDDRGWHGYTF
TGTGCCAGCAGTGATGATCGGGGGTGGCATGGCTACACCTTC
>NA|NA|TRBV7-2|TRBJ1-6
CASSLSGNYNSPLHF
TGTGCCAGCAGCTTATCGGGGAACTATAATTCACCCCTCCACTTT
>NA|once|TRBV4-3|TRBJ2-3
CASSQDGGGTVTDTQYF
TGCGCCAGCAGCCAAGATGGCGGGGGGACAGTCACAGATACGCAGTATTTT
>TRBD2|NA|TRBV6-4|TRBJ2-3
CASSESGLASDTQYF
TGTGCCAGCAGTGAATCCGGACTAGCCTCAGATACGCAGTATTTT
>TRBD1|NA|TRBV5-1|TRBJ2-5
CASSWTGGQTQYF
TGCGCCAGCAGCTGGACAGGGGGACAGACCCAGTACTTC
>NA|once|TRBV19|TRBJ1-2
CASSDGGAPVVYGYTF
TGTGCCAGTAGTGATGGAGGGGCCCCAGTGGTCTATGGCTACACCTTC
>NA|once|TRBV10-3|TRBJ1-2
CAISREEDQAYGYTF
TGTGCCATCAGTAGGGAGGAGGACCAGGCCTATGGCTACACCTTC
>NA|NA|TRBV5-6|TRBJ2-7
CASSFGIDPESYEQYF
TGTGCCAGCAGCTTCGGGATCGACCCAGAGTCCTACGAGCAGTACTTC
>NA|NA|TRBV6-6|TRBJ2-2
CASRPTVGPGELFF
TGTGCCAGCAGGCCGACAGTTGGGCCCGGGGAGCTGTTTTTT
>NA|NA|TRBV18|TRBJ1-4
CASSQSTTGGDEKLFF
TGTGCCAGCTCACAGTCAACGACGGGGGGCGACGAAAAACTGTTTTTT
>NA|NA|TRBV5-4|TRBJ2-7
CASRPDLATGEQYF
TGTGCCAGCAGACCGGATCTAGCCACTGGGGAGCAGTACTTC
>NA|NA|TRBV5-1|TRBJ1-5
CASSSGGGQQPQHF
TGCGCCAGCAGCTCCGGGGGGGGTCAACAGCCCCAGCATTTT
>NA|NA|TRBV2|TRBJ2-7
CASSEVRVPLYEQYF
TGTGCCAGCAGTGAGGTGAGGGTCCCATTATACGAGCAGTACTTC
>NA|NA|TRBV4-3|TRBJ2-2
CASSQGPQGTGELFF
TGCGCCAGCAGCCAAGGTCCCCAGGGAACCGGGGAGCTGTTTTTT
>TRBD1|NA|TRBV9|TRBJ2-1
CASSPGQETYNEQFF
TGTGCCAGCAGCCCGGGACAGGAGACCTACAATGAGCAGTTCTTC
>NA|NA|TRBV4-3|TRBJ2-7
CASSQLRGGYEQYF
TGCGCCAGCAGCCAATTGAGGGGGGGCTACGAGCAGTACTTC
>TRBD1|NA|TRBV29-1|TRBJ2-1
CSVETGQVEDNEQFF
TGCAGCGTTGAGACCGGACAGGTAGAGGACAATGAGCAGTTCTTC
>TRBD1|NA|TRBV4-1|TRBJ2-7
CASSQVPGQAFYEQYF
TGCGCCAGCAGCCAAGTACCGGGACAGGCTTTTTACGAGCAGTACTTC
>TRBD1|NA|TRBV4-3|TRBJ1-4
CASSHLTDRADEKLFF
TGCGCCAGCAGCCACCTCACGGACAGGGCGGATGAAAAACTGTTTTTT
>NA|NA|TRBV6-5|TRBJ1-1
CASTLGGGDTEAFF
TGTGCCAGCACCCTTGGGGGAGGGGACACTGAAGCTTTCTTT
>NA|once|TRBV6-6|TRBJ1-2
CASSPTPPTYGYTF
TGTGCCAGCAGCCCAACACCCCCCACCTATGGCTACACCTTC
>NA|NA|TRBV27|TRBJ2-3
CATKRSGTDTQYF
TGTGCCACCAAAAGGAGCGGCACAGATACGCAGTATTTT
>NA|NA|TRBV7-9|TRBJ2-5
CASSPAGKQETQYF
TGTGCCAGCAGCCCAGCAGGTAAGCAAGAGACCCAGTACTTC
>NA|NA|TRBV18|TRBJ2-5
CASSPTPIGAQYF
TGTGCCAGCTCACCAACCCCCATAGGGGCCCAGTACTTC
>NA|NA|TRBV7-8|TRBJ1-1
CASSAEIANTEAFF
TGTGCCAGCAGCGCGGAGATAGCGAACACTGAAGCTTTCTTT